Each of the 31 T cell receptor beta chains below was sequenced from the same sample in a study of low-dose radiotherapy and immunotherapy resistance in tumors. Time point here: before trial treatment. Priming of first-strand cDNA relied on TRAV- and TRBV-specific primers (covering alpha and beta chains). The authors ran around 19 PCR cycles to amplify TCRs with a constant-region primer and V-primer adapter. TCRdb processed the reads anew with MiXCR; each CDR3 protein has one entry. The table includes approximately 90,000 distinct CDR3 sequences, 15% to 20% detected once. This specimen consisted of PBMCs, obtained before treatment. The receptors stem from a male donor with prostate cancer.

At least ten counts were recorded for this clonotype. The genes are TRBV28 and TRBJ2-7, with D unresolved. Trimming removed 2 bases at V and 7 bases at J, with 6 bases between. The CDR3 consists of 11 residues. CDR1 MDHEN and CDR2 SYDVKM come from the germline V gene. As DNA, the CDR3 is TGTGCCAGCAGTTTAAGGAGTGAGCAGTACTTC. Translation: CASSLRSEQYF. The entire variable domain, with the rest obtained from reference TRBV28 and TRBJ2-7, is as follows: DVKVTQSSRYLVKRTGEKVFLECVQDMDHENMFWYRQDPGLGLRLIYFSYDVKMKEKGDIPEGYSVSREKKERFSLILESASTNQTSMYLCASSLRSEQYFGPGTRLTVT.

This clonotype was counted ten times or more. V is TRBV28 and J is TRBJ2-1; D remains unclear. Germline values: CDR1 MDHEN, CDR2 SYDVKM. V was clipped by 5 bases and J by 10 bases, with 12 bases between them. This CDR3 region has 12 residues. The CDR3: CASSPSFEEQFF. In DNA form, the CDR3 reads TGTGCCAGCAGTCCCTCCTTTGAGGAGCAGTTCTTC.

This clonotype was observed at least ten times. The chain has TRBV4-1 and TRBJ2-2; D is possibly TRBD1 (5 bases). The CDR3 sequence is 14 residues long. Germline V gene sequence: CDR1 MGHRA, CDR2 YSYEKL. The germline V and J ends were trimmed by 1 base and 7 bases, with 10 bases remaining between them. CDR3 coding DNA: TGCGCCAGCAGCCAAGTATCTCAGGGCGGGGAGCTGTTTTTT. Translating gives CASSQVSQGGELFF.

This clonotype was detected many times. The chain links TRBV29-1 to TRBJ1-2; D ambiguous. Germline V CDR1 and CDR2: SQVTM, ANQGSEA. V was shortened by 4 bases and J by 0 bases, with 18 bases between the two germline ends. The CDR3 runs to 16 residues. The CDR3 here is CSVGKQAITSNYGYTF. CDR3 DNA sequence: TGCAGCGTTGGCAAGCAAGCCATAACGTCTAACTATGGCTACACCTTC.

This clonotype was seen at least ten times. The chain combines TRBV2 with TRBJ2-5; D unclear. The V and J ends lost 10 bases and 9 bases respectively, with 24 bases between them. The CDR3 spans 14 residues. Germline CDR1 SNHLY, CDR2 FYNNEI. The chain's CDR3 is CATLRASTAQAQYF. CDR3 nucleotide sequence: TGTGCCACCCTTAGGGCCAGCACGGCGCAGGCCCAGTACTTC.

This clonotype came up many times. The chain employs TRBV7-9 and TRBJ1-3, with TRBD1 matching over 10 bases. Germline V gives CDR1 SEHNR, CDR2 FQNEAQ (reference sequence). With 4 bases clipped from V and 8 bases from J, the junction kept 5 bases outside the gene matches. The CDR3 has 14 amino acids. The CDR3 DNA reads as TGTGCCAGCAGCTCCGGGACAGGGGTGGACACCATATATTTT. Its translation is CASSSGTGVDTIYF.

Ten or more counts support this clonotype. The chain has TRBV29-1 and TRBJ1-1; D call uncertain. Germline-derived CDR1 and CDR2 are SQVTM and ANQGSEA. CDR3 length: 12 amino acids. V dropped 8 bases and J dropped 0 bases, with 10 bases sitting between them. As DNA, the CDR3 is TGCAGCTCCGGCGAAATGAACACTGAAGCTTTCTTT. It yields the protein CSSGEMNTEAFF.

At least ten counts were recorded for this clonotype. The chain joins TRBV20-1 to TRBJ2-1, with 7 nucleotides matching TRBD1. CDR1 DFQATT and CDR2 SNEGSKA come from the germline V gene (reference sequence). The junction had 4 bases not matched to a gene; V was cut back by 5 bases and J by 6 bases. The CDR3 length is 12 residues. DNA of the CDR3: TGCAGTGCTCCCTACAGGGGCAATGAGCAGTTCTTC. Translating it yields CSAPYRGNEQFF.

The chain combines TRBV9 with TRBJ2-3; D possibly uses TRBD1 or TRBD2 (5 bases each). The CDR3 extends over 15 amino acids. Trimming removed 6 bases at V and 3 bases at J, with 17 bases between. Germline values: CDR1 SGDLS, CDR2 YYNGEE. The chain's CDR3 is CASTPPGTETDTQYF. CDR3 nucleotide sequence: TGTGCCAGCACCCCCCCTGGGACGGAGACAGATACGCAGTATTTT. Supplemented by reference TRBV9 and TRBJ2-3, the full variable domain reads DSGVTQTPKHLITATGQRVTLRCSPRSGDLSVYWYQQSLDQGLQFLIQYYNGEERAKGNILERFSAQQFPDLHSELNLSSLELGDSALYFCASTPPGTETDTQYFGPGTRLTVL.

This clonotype appeared many times. The chain employs TRBV11-2 and TRBJ2-2; D remains unclear. The V end was cut by 4 bases, the J end by 2 bases, with 5 bases between. Germline V gene data show CDR1 as SGHAT and CDR2 as FQNNGV. This CDR3 region has 13 residues. CDR3 DNA sequence: TGTGCCAGCAGCTATACCAACACCGGGGAGCTGTTTTTT. This translates into CASSYTNTGELFF.

This clonotype has ten or more counts. V is TRBV10-3 and J is TRBJ1-2; a possible D gene is TRBD1 (6 bases). Germline loops: CDR1 ENHRY, CDR2 SYGVKD. The V end lost 8 bases, the J end lost 8 bases, and 15 bases lay between the germline ends. The CDR3 totals 12 residues. CDR3 nucleotides: TGTGCCATCCTAATGAACAGGGTCGGCTACACCTTC. It yields the protein CAILMNRVGYTF.

This clonotype has ten or more counts. The gene calls are TRBV2 and TRBJ2-3; no clear D. This CDR3 contains 12 residues. The V gene lost 8 bases and the J gene lost 3 bases, with 9 bases spanning the gap. The germline gives CDR1 SNHLY, CDR2 FYNNEI. The CDR3 DNA is TGTGCCAGCGTAATGGTAACAGATACGCAGTATTTT. Its translation is CASVMVTDTQYF.

This clonotype was detected ten times or more. The rearrangement links TRBV5-1 to TRBJ2-1; D gene ambiguous. Germline V gene data show CDR1 as SGHRS and CDR2 as YFSETQ. The length of the CDR3 is 13 residues. The germline V and J ends were trimmed by 5 bases and 5 bases, with 11 bases remaining between them. CDR3 residues: CASSLFGDNEQFF. CDR3 nucleotides: TGCGCCAGCAGTCTCTTTGGCGACAATGAGCAGTTCTTC.

This clonotype was detected only a few times. The chain is built from TRBV2 and TRBJ2-5; 9 bases are a match to TRBD2. CDR1 is SNHLY and CDR2 is FYNNEI in the germline V gene. The length of the CDR3 is 13 residues. Trimming cost V 7 bases and J 9 bases; bases outside gene matches: 9. In nucleotides, the CDR3 is TGTGCCAGCAAGTTAGCGGGGGCCTTGGCCCAGTACTTC. It yields the protein CASKLAGALAQYF.

This CDR3 reads CASSVGGGGSYNEQFF. In nucleotides, the CDR3 is TGTGCCAGCAGTGTTGGGGGGGGCGGCTCCTACAATGAGCAGTTCTTC. This chain links TRBV2 with TRBJ2-1, with a weak D call TRBD2 (7 bases). CDR3 length equals 16 residues. Germline assignment: CDR1 SNHLY and CDR2 FYNNEI. The ends were cut back, 4 bases at V and 0 bases at J, with 13 bases in the middle.

Ten or more counts support this clonotype. J is TRBJ2-7 and V is TRBV4-1; perhaps TRBD1 as D (6 bases). The ends were cut back, 0 bases at V and 5 bases at J, with 14 bases in the middle. This CDR3 is built from 15 residues. Germline CDR1 MGHRA, CDR2 YSYEKL. DNA for the CDR3: TGCGCCAGCAGCCAAGATCCAGGGGTCGACCACGAGCAGTACTTC. As protein: CASSQDPGVDHEQYF.

This clonotype showed up many times. The J gene is TRBJ2-3, the V gene TRBV7-2; no clear D gene. There are 15 residues in the CDR3. CDR1 and CDR2 (germline): SGHTA, FQGNSA. Trimming left V 3 bases short and J 0 bases short, with 10 bases between. CDR3 coding DNA: TGTGCCAGCAGCTTCAATAAGTATAGCACAGATACGCAGTATTTT. Translating it yields CASSFNKYSTDTQYF.

This clonotype was seen many times. This chain joins TRBV7-8 and TRBJ2-2, with 8 bases lining up with TRBD2. With V trimmed by 5 bases and J by 4 bases, 6 bases remained unmatched. This CDR3 has 15 amino acids. Looked up from germline, CDR1 is SGHVS and CDR2 is FQNEAQ. This CDR3 reads CASSRPLAGTGELFF. CDR3 nucleotides: TGTGCCAGCAGCCGCCCCCTAGCGGGCACCGGGGAGCTGTTTTTT.

This clonotype was found many times. V usage is TRBV11-1 and J usage is TRBJ2-1, with 7 bases matching TRBD2. The CDR3 has 13 amino acids. Losses at the gene ends were 4 bases for V and 10 bases for J; bases not matched to a gene: 7. Germline CDR1 reads SGHAT; CDR2 reads FQDESV (reference sequence). The CDR3 coding sequence is TGTGCCAGCAGCTCCACTAGCGTAGGGGAGCAGTTCTTC. Protein: CASSSTSVGEQFF.

V usage is TRBV2 and J usage is TRBJ1-5; 7 bases are a match to TRBD1. V was clipped by 10 bases and J by 3 bases; unmatched bases: 9. In germline, CDR1 is SNHLY, CDR2 FYNNEI. CDR3 size: 14 residues. As DNA, the CDR3 is TGTGCCATATCGACAGGGAATATCAATCAGCCCCAGCATTTT. Residues: CAISTGNINQPQHF.

This clonotype has ten or more counts. The chain carries TRBV11-2 and TRBJ2-2, with D unresolved. Trimming took 0 bases from V and 6 from J, leaving 8 bases between them. Germline V CDR1 and CDR2: SGHAT, FQNNGV. The CDR3 contains 14 residues. CDR3 nucleotides: TGTGCCAGCAGCTTAGAGGGGTTATCCGGGGAGCTGTTTTTT. This codes for CASSLEGLSGELFF.

The J gene is TRBJ2-7, the V gene TRBV6-1; tentatively, D is TRBD1 (5 bases). This CDR3 is 13 amino acids long. Trimming took off 6 bases at V and 0 bases at J, with 9 bases between the two ends. CDR1 and CDR2 (germline): MNHNS, SASEGT. The CDR3 region is CASRIQASYEQYF. CDR3 nucleotides: TGTGCCAGCAGGATACAGGCCTCCTACGAGCAGTACTTC.

In its sample, this clonotype was seen many times. The chain employs TRBV21-1 and TRBJ1-2; whether TRBD1, the table's D call, matches the DNA was not checked. TRBV21-1 is reported as a pseudogene. This CDR3 is 17 amino acids long. CDR3 bases: TGTGCCAGCACACCCGGACAGGGGACCCTTCGGGCCTATGGCTACACCTTC. It translates to CASTPGQGTLRAYGYTF.

There are a few counts of this clonotype. V usage is TRBV5-4 and J usage is TRBJ2-7, with D perhaps matching TRBD2 (5 bases). Per germline, CDR1 SGHNT and CDR2 YYREEE (reference sequence). V lost 4 bases and J 0 bases, leaving 17 bases between the germline ends. This CDR3 has 16 residues. Here the CDR3 DNA reads TGTGCCAGCAGCCTGAGGGAGTCCTCAAGCTCCTACGAGCAGTACTTC. As protein: CASSLRESSSSYEQYF.

This clonotype was detected ten times or more. The chain employs TRBV3-1 and TRBJ2-3; 8 bases fit TRBD2. Trimming at V came to 5 bases and at J to 5 bases, leaving 12 bases not matched to a gene. Germline V lookup: CDR1 LGHDT, CDR2 YNNKEL (reference sequence). This CDR3 spans 16 amino acids. The chain's CDR3 is CASSFKRAGAEDTQYF. CDR3 DNA: TGTGCCAGCAGCTTCAAGAGAGCGGGGGCCGAAGATACGCAGTATTTT.

As to this clonotype: This likely reflects a read error, since a far larger clone is one base away. The V gene is TRBV20-1, the J gene TRBJ2-7; TRBD2 agrees at 10 bases. CDR3 length equals 13 residues. Germline-derived CDR1 and CDR2 are DFQATT and SNEGSKA (reference sequence). The V and J ends lost 6 bases and 7 bases, in that order; junction bases with no gene match: 9. The DNA of the CDR3 is TGCAGTGCGCGAGCGGGGGGGCGGAATGAGCAGTACTTC. Translating gives CSARAGGRNEQYF.

This chain connects TRBV11-2 to TRBJ1-3, with unresolved D. Trimming removed 0 bases from V and 4 bases from J, with 10 bases in between. In germline, CDR1 is SGHAT, CDR2 FQNNGV. This CDR3 is 15 amino acids long. As DNA, the CDR3 is TGTGCCAGCAGCTTAGAGGTTTCGAGCGGAAACACCATATATTTT. This codes for CASSLEVSSGNTIYF. Full variable domain (missing parts from reference TRBV11-2 and TRBJ1-3): EAGVAQSPRYKIIEKRQSVAFWCNPISGHATLYWYQQILGQGPKLLIQFQNNGVVDDSQLPKDRFSAERLKGVDSTLKIQPAKLEDSAVYLCASSLEVSSGNTIYFGEGSWLTVV.

This clonotype was detected many times. The V call is TRBV20-1, the J call TRBJ2-7, with D perhaps matching TRBD1 (5 bases). The CDR3 is 13 amino acids. V lost 2 bases to trimming and J lost 6 bases, with 14 bases between them. The V gene's germline CDR1 is DFQATT and CDR2 SNEGSKA (reference sequence). In nucleotides, the CDR3 is TGCAGTGCTAGATTCCAGGGAAGGGGCGAGCAGTACTTC. Translating it yields CSARFQGRGEQYF.

This clonotype has a count of ten or more. This chain connects TRBV6-5 to TRBJ1-3; D may be TRBD1 (5 bases). Germline V CDR1 and CDR2: MNHEY, SVGAGI. With 6 bases removed from V and 4 bases from J, the gap between germline ends came to 13 bases. This CDR3 comprises 14 residues. CDR3: CASSRDRIGNTIYF. DNA of the CDR3: TGTGCCAGCAGCCGCGACAGAATAGGAAACACCATATATTTT.

V is TRBV27 and J is TRBJ1-2, with unresolved D. Germline CDR1 reads MNHEY; CDR2 reads SMNVEV (reference sequence). With 2 bases removed from V and 0 bases from J, the gap between germline ends came to 10 bases. The CDR3 extends over 15 amino acids. CDR3: CASSLVGKANYGYTF. CDR3 in DNA: TGTGCCAGCAGTTTAGTCGGGAAAGCTAACTATGGCTACACCTTC.

The chain links TRBV10-3 to TRBJ1-5, with unresolved D. CDR3 length: 13 amino acids. Trimming shortened V by 3 bases and J by 3 bases, and 6 bases separated the two germline ends. Germline CDR1 ENHRY, CDR2 SYGVKD. CDR3 nucleotide sequence: TGTGCCATCAGTGAACAACCCAATCAGCCCCAGCATTTT. Its translation: CAISEQPNQPQHF.